These 3 T cell receptor beta chains were all obtained from the same sample, sequenced in a study of identical twins. TCRdb analysed the 5' RACE reads with MiXCR anew, one entry per CDR3 protein. The sample lists 600,000 to 850,000 distinct CDR3 sequences; 18% were seen once. These data were likewise used in another study, on T cells expressing NK-cell markers.

Sequencing was done on a sample of PBMCs. The receptors come from a woman younger than 30 in good health.

CDR3 sequence reads: CASSLMLAGFNEQFF. The CDR3 bases are TGTGCCAGCAGCTTAATGCTAGCGGGGTTTAATGAGCAGTTCTTC. The chain couples TRBV7-9 to TRBJ2-1; 9 nucleotides agree with TRBD2. The CDR3 runs to 15 residues. The germline gives CDR1 SEHNR, CDR2 FQNEAQ (reference sequence). Unmatched junction bases numbered 6, after V lost 2 bases and J lost 7 bases.

The sample holds a few counts of this clonotype. The chain couples TRBV29-1 to TRBJ2-6; D call uncertain. The CDR3 consists of 15 residues. Germline loops: CDR1 SQVTM, CDR2 ANQGSEA. V dropped 2 bases and J dropped 0 bases, with 8 bases sitting between them. The chain's CDR3 is CSVESPDSGANVLTF. CDR3 coding DNA: TGCAGCGTTGAATCGCCGGACTCTGGGGCCAACGTCCTGACTTTC.

A few counts support this clonotype. The J gene is TRBJ1-4, the V gene TRBV9, with D perhaps matching TRBD1 (6 bases). V shed 3 bases and J shed 11 bases, with 17 bases lying between them. The CDR3 is 14 amino acids. In germline, CDR1 is SGDLS, CDR2 YYNGEE. The CDR3 protein is CASSARGAPFKLFF. The CDR3 bases are TGTGCCAGCAGCGCGAGGGGGGCCCCGTTCAAACTGTTTTTT.